The 26 T cell receptor beta chains given below trace back to one sample, sequenced in a study of T cell responses to AZD1222 COVID-19 vaccine. Profiling relied on immunoSEQ multiplex PCR, and the TCRdb table lists in-frame clones only, not all of them. The table records about 150,000 clones, 75% to 95% of them present only once. Specimen: peripheral blood, collected on day 0 of MenACWY control vaccination. These receptors originate from an adult in good health.

The chain recombines TRBV5-1 with TRBJ2-2; possible D gene TRBD2, 6 bases. From germline, CDR1 is SGHRS and CDR2 YFSETQ. The CDR3 loop spans 16 amino acids. The V and J ends lost 4 bases and 7 bases respectively, with 20 bases between them. The CDR3 DNA reads as TGCGCCAGCAGCCCCCGAAACGCGGGATTCGGCGGGGAGCTGTTTTTT. Amino acid sequence: CASSPRNAGFGGELFF.

The V call is TRBV4-2, the J call TRBJ2-1; TRBD1 is a possible D gene (5 bases). Trimming pared 0 bases from V and 4 bases from J, leaving 10 bases between. The CDR3 sequence is 15 residues long. Per germline, CDR1 LGHNA and CDR2 YNFKEQ. The CDR3 nucleotides are TGTGCCAGCAGCCAAGAATGGGGCGGATACAATGAGCAGTTCTTC. Its translation is CASSQEWGGYNEQFF.

The V call is TRBV28, the J call TRBJ1-1; the D is unclear. In germline, CDR1 is MDHEN, CDR2 SYDVKM. The CDR3 runs to 15 residues. Trimming pared 6 bases from V and 4 bases from J, leaving 18 bases between. The CDR3 DNA reads TGTGCCAGCAGCTCTCCTGGGGAACATGGCACTGAAGCTTTCTTT. Amino acid sequence: CASSSPGEHGTEAFF.

The V and J genes are TRBV7-9 and TRBJ1-4, with 12 positions matching TRBD1. This CDR3 has 14 residues. The V gene end was trimmed by 5 bases and the J gene end by 7 bases; junction bases not matched to a gene: 2. CDR1 is SEHNR, CDR2 FQNEAQ, per germline (reference sequence). The CDR3 loop is CASSRDRGREKLFF. CDR3 nucleotide sequence: TGTGCCAGCAGCCGGGACAGGGGGCGTGAAAAACTGTTTTTT.

J is TRBJ2-6 and V is TRBV6-1, with D unclear. The germline CDR1 and CDR2 sequences are MNHNS and SASEGT. The V end was cut by 4 bases, the J end by 0 bases, with 13 bases between. The CDR3 runs 17 residues. The CDR3 DNA reads TGTGCCAGCAGTGGAACAATAGCCTCCTCTGGGGCCAACGTCCTGACTTTC. The encoded protein is CASSGTIASSGANVLTF.

V usage is TRBV2 and J usage is TRBJ2-3, with 10 positions matching TRBD2. Germline lookup yields CDR1 SNHLY and CDR2 FYNNEI. The CDR3 sequence is 16 residues long. V trimming: 6 bases; J trimming: 1 base; junction bases outside the gene matches: 7. The CDR3, as DNA: TGTGCCAGCAGAGAACTAGCGGGGACCCGCACAGATACGCAGTATTTT. Encoded protein: CASRELAGTRTDTQYF.

The genes are TRBV14 and TRBJ2-2, with D unresolved. V lost 1 base to trimming and J lost 4 bases, with 4 bases between them. The CDR3 runs 13 residues. CDR1 is SGHDN and CDR2 is FVKESK in the germline V gene. The DNA of the CDR3 is TGTGCCAGCAGCCAAGCATCCACCGGGGAGCTGTTTTTT. Translated: CASSQASTGELFF. Full variable domain (missing parts from reference TRBV14 and TRBJ2-2): EAGVTQFPSHSVIEKGQTVTLRCDPISGHDNLYWYRRVMGKEIKFLLHFVKESKQDESGMPNNRFLAERTGGTYSTLKVQPAELEDSGVYFCASSQASTGELFFGEGSRLTVL.

The chain couples TRBV28 to TRBJ1-4; D call uncertain. The CDR3 is made up of 15 amino acids. Germline V CDR1 and CDR2: MDHEN, SYDVKM. V was cut by 2 bases and J by 9 bases, with 16 bases left in between. DNA of the CDR3: TGTGCCAGCAGTTTAGGGTCAATAGAGTCCCAAAAACTGTTTTTT. This encodes CASSLGSIESQKLFF.

The gene calls are TRBV3-1 (or the pseudogene TRBV3-2) and TRBJ1-1; D may be TRBD1 (5 bases). Germline V gene data show CDR1 as LGHDT and CDR2 as YNNKEL (reference sequence). The CDR3 consists of 14 residues. With 2 bases removed from V and 2 bases from J, the gap between germline ends came to 9 bases. The CDR3 spells CASSQRGGNTEAFF. The CDR3, as DNA: TGTGCCAGCAGCCAAAGGGGAGGAAACACTGAAGCTTTCTTT.

The rearrangement joins TRBV12-3 or TRBV12-4 to TRBJ1-2; 7 positions match TRBD1. CDR3 length: 13 residues. Germline trimming cut 6 bases from V and 8 bases from J; bases unmatched to any gene: 9. CDR3 bases: TGTGCCAGCAGCCTGGGACAGTCCTGGGGCTACACCTTC. It encodes CASSLGQSWGYTF.

The CDR3 protein is CASSSTGGLGDEQFF. The CDR3 region has the DNA TGTGCCAGCAGCTCGACCGGGGGCCTAGGGGATGAGCAGTTCTTC. The chain joins TRBV7-2 to TRBJ2-1; D is possibly TRBD1 or TRBD2 (6 bases each). The V end was cut by 4 bases, the J end by 8 bases, with 18 bases between. Germline loops: CDR1 SGHTA, CDR2 FQGNSA. The CDR3 has 15 residues.

V gene TRBV18 combines with J gene TRBJ1-5; D is perhaps TRBD1 (6 bases). Germline assignment: CDR1 KGHSH and CDR2 LQKENI. The CDR3 has 17 amino acids. V gave up 4 bases and J gave up 0 bases, with 16 bases separating them. CDR3 loop: CASSLSTGMNSNQPQHF. The CDR3 coding sequence is TGTGCCAGCTCACTCTCGACAGGAATGAATAGCAATCAGCCCCAGCATTTT.

The V gene is TRBV3-1 (or the pseudogene TRBV3-2), the J gene TRBJ1-1; the D is unclear. Between the trimmed V and J ends, which lost 2 bases and 0 bases, there was a span of 7 bases. The germline CDR1 and CDR2 sequences are LGHDT and YNNKEL (reference sequence). This CDR3 contains 14 residues. The CDR3 sequence is CASSQSPMNTEAFF. In DNA, the CDR3 is TGTGCCAGCAGCCAATCACCCATGAACACTGAAGCTTTCTTT.

This clone was seen a handful of times. The gene calls are TRBV7-2 and TRBJ1-1, with TRBD1 matching over 7 bases. The ends lost 5 bases at V and 4 bases at J; junction bases unmatched: 10. The CDR3 spans 15 residues. Germline V gene lookup returns CDR1 SGHTA and CDR2 FQGNSA. CDR3 coding DNA: TGTGCCAGCAGCGCAAGACAGGGTCAAGGCACTGAAGCTTTCTTT. This encodes CASSARQGQGTEAFF.

CDR3 loop: CASSLVGTNNNEQFF. DNA of the CDR3: TGTGCCAGCAGCTTGGTCGGGACTAATAACAATGAGCAGTTCTTC. The rearrangement links TRBV7-3 to TRBJ2-1; 7 positions match TRBD2. The CDR3 totals 15 residues. Unmatched junction bases numbered 7, after V lost 3 bases and J lost 5 bases. Germline-derived CDR1 and CDR2 are SGHTA and FQGTGA.

The CDR3 protein is CALPGGTEYGYTF. In nucleotides, the CDR3 is TGTGCCCTACCCGGGGGGACAGAGTATGGCTACACCTTC. The V and J genes are TRBV27 and TRBJ1-2, with 7 bases lining up with TRBD1. With 11 bases clipped from V and 5 bases from J, the junction kept 11 bases outside the gene matches. CDR1 is MNHEY and CDR2 is SMNVEV in the germline V gene (reference sequence). This CDR3 has 13 amino acids.

This chain connects TRBV30 to TRBJ2-7; 7 nucleotides agree with TRBD2. The CDR3 spans 14 residues. V gave up 3 bases and J gave up 5 bases; unmatched junction bases: 10. Germline assignment: CDR1 GTSNPN and CDR2 SVGIG (reference sequence). The CDR3 protein is CAWSVEGGTHEQYF. CDR3 nucleotides: TGTGCCTGGAGCGTGGAGGGAGGGACCCACGAGCAGTACTTC.

The chain carries TRBV27 and TRBJ1-1; no firm D call. The CDR3 has 11 amino acids. Germline lookup yields CDR1 MNHEY and CDR2 SMNVEV (reference sequence). Trimming left V 6 bases short and J 3 bases short, with 5 bases between. The CDR3 nucleotides are TGTGCCAGCAGGGGTTACACTGAAGCTTTCTTT. This sequence encodes CASRGYTEAFF.

This rearrangement joins TRBV7-3 to TRBJ2-7, with TRBD2 matching over 11 bases. CDR1 and CDR2 (germline): SGHTA, FQGTGA. This CDR3 has 15 residues. V lost 5 bases, J lost 3 bases, and 6 bases stayed unmatched. For the CDR3, the DNA is TGTGCCAGCAGCCCGGGGACTAGCGGCAACTACGAGCAGTACTTC. Protein product: CASSPGTSGNYEQYF.

The chain combines TRBV6-5 with TRBJ2-1; TRBD2 matches at 13 bases. The CDR3 has 15 amino acids. Germline CDR1 MNHEY, CDR2 SVGAGI. Trimming at V came to 5 bases and at J to 4 bases, leaving 2 bases not matched to a gene. CDR3 DNA: TGTGCCAGCAGTATGGGACTAGCGGGGTACAATGAGCAGTTCTTC. Residues: CASSMGLAGYNEQFF.

V is TRBV6-5 and J is TRBJ2-1; TRBD2 matches at 10 bases. The CDR3 has 14 residues. The germline V gene has CDR1 MNHEY and CDR2 SVGAGI. With V trimmed by 6 bases and J by 5 bases, 4 bases remained unmatched. CDR3 in amino acids: CASRAGGSHNEQFF. CDR3 bases: TGTGCCAGCAGAGCGGGGGGGTCTCACAATGAGCAGTTCTTC.

V is TRBV5-1 and J is TRBJ1-1; possible D gene TRBD1, 6 bases. Germline CDR1 is SGHRS and CDR2 is YFSETQ. The CDR3 consists of 13 residues. V was trimmed by 5 bases and J by 4 bases, leaving 12 bases between them. The DNA for the CDR3 is TGCGCCAGCAGTACAGGGTTGGGCACTGAAGCTTTCTTT. It specifies CASSTGLGTEAFF.

The rearrangement joins TRBV10-3 to TRBJ1-5, with a tentative D call TRBD1 (6 bases). Per germline, CDR1 ENHRY and CDR2 SYGVKD. This CDR3 is 14 amino acids long. Trimming pared 10 bases from V and 6 bases from J, leaving 19 bases between. Written as DNA, the CDR3 is TGTGCCACCCGGGACGGGGGCGAGGGTCAGCCCCAGCATTTT. It encodes CATRDGGEGQPQHF.

V usage is TRBV10-1 and J usage is TRBJ2-1, with D possibly being TRBD1 (7 bases). The CDR3 consists of 15 residues. The V end was cut by 4 bases, the J end by 4 bases, with 14 bases between. Germline CDR1 WNHNN, CDR2 SYGVQD (reference sequence). The CDR3 loop reads CASSGGQGGYNEQFF. CDR3 coding DNA: TGCGCCAGCAGTGGGGGGCAGGGGGGTTACAATGAGCAGTTCTTC.

The chain links TRBV15 to TRBJ1-1, with D perhaps TRBD1 (6 bases). This CDR3 spans 14 amino acids. CDR1 LNHNV and CDR2 YYDKDF come from the germline V gene (reference sequence). The ends were cut back, 2 bases at V and 9 bases at J, with 16 bases in the middle. The CDR3 nucleotides are TGTGCCACCAGCAGACGAATAGAGGACAGACAAGCTTTCTTT. Its translation is CATSRRIEDRQAFF.

V is TRBV6-4 and J is TRBJ2-3; 11 bases align to TRBD1. The CDR3 is 14 amino acids. J was trimmed by 4 bases and V by 4 bases; bases with no gene match: 1. The germline V gene has CDR1 MRHNA and CDR2 SNTAGT. CDR3 loop: CASSGTGGADTQYF. The CDR3 DNA reads TGTGCCAGCAGTGGGACAGGGGGCGCAGATACGCAGTATTTT.